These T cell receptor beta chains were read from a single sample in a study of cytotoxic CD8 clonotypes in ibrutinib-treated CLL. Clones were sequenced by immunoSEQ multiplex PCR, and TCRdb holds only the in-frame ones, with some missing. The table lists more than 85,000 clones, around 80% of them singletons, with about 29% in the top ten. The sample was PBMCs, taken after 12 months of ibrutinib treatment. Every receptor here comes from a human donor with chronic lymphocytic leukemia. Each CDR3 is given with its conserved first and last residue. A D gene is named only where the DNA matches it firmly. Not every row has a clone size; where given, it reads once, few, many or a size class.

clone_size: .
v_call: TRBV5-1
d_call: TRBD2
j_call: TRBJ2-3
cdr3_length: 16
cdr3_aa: CASSSQLAASTDTQYF
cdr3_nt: TGCGCCAGCAGCTCCCAACTAGCGGCTAGCACAGATACGCAGTATTTT

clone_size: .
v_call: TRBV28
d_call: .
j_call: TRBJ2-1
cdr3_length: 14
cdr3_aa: CASSAGTVQNEQFF
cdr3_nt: TGTGCCAGCAGTGCCGGGACGGTTCAAAATGAGCAGTTCTTC

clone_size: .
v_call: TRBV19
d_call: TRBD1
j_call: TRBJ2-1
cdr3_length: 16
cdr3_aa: CASSNRGLNSYNEQFF
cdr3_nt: TGTGCCAGTAGCAACAGGGGGCTCAACTCCTACAATGAGCAGTTCTTC

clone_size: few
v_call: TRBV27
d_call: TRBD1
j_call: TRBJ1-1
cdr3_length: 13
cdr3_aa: CASRLQGRGEAFF
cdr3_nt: TGTGCCAGCAGGTTACAGGGGAGGGGTGAAGCTTTCTTT

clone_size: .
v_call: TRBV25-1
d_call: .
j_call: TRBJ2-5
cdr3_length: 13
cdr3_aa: CASTSEPKETQYF
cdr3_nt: TGTGCCAGCACCAGTGAGCCGAAAGAGACCCAGTACTTC

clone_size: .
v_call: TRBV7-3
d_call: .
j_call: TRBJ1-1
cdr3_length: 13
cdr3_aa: CASSPRLNTEAFF
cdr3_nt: TGTGCCAGCAGTCCCAGGTTGAACACTGAAGCTTTCTTT

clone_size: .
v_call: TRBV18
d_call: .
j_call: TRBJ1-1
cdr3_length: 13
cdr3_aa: CASSPPAGTEAFF
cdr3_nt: TGTGCCAGCTCACCACCGGCAGGGACTGAAGCTTTCTTT

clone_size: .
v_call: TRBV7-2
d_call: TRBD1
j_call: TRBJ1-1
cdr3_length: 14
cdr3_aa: CASSLTGAGTEAFF
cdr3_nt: TGTGCCAGCAGCCTGACAGGGGCGGGCACTGAAGCTTTCTTT

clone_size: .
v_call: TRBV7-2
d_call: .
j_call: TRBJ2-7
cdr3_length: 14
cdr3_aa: CASSSRGQWDEQYF
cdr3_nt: TGTGCCAGCAGCTCCCGGGGGCAGTGGGACGAGCAGTACTTC

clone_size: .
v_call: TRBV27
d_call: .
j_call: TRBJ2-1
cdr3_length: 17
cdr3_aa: CASSLSRGGARGNEQFF
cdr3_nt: TGTGCCAGCAGTTTATCCCGAGGTGGCGCGCGGGGCAATGAGCAGTTCTTC

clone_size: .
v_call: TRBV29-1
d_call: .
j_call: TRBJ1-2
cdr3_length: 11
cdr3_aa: CSVAQGGGYTF
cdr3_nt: TGCAGCGTTGCACAGGGCGGCGGCTACACCTTC

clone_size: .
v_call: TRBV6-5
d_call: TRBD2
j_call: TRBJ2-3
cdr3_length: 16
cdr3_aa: CASSSETSGPTDTQYF
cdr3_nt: TGTGCCAGCAGTTCCGAGACTAGCGGGCCCACAGATACGCAGTATTTT

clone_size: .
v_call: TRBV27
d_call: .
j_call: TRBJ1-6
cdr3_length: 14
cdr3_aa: CASSIRQDNSPLHF
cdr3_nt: TGTGCCAGCAGTATACGACAGGATAATTCACCCCTCCACTTT

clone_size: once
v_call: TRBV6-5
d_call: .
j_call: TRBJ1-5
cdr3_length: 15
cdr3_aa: CASDRLFPSNQPQHF
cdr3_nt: TGTGCCAGTGATCGACTGTTCCCCAGCAATCAGCCCCAGCATTTT

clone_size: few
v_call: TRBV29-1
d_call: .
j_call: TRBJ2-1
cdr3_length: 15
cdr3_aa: CSVAGTSEGNNEQFF
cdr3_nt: TGCAGCGTAGCAGGGACTTCGGAGGGAAACAATGAGCAGTTCTTC

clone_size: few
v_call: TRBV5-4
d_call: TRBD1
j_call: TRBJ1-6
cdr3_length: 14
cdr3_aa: CASSTDRGSSPLHF
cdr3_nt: TGTGCCAGCAGCACCGACAGGGGAAGTTCACCCCTCCACTTT

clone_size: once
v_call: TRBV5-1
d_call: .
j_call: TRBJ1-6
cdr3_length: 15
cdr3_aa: CASSLSGMEGSPLHF
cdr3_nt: TGCGCCAGCAGCTTGAGCGGGATGGAGGGATCACCCCTCCACTTT

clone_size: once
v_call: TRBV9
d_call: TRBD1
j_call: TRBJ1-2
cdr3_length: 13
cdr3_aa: CASSRTGDYGYTF
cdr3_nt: TGTGCCAGCAGCAGAACAGGGGACTATGGCTACACCTTC

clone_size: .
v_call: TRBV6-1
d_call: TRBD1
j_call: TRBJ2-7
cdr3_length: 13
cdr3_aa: CASSEEDRAVQYF
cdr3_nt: TGTGCCAGCAGTGAAGAGGACAGGGCAGTGCAGTACTTC